The TCR beta chain under discussion was sequenced for a study of T-cell reconstitution after alpha-beta-depleted transplantation in children. This clonotype occurred a few times. Trimming cost V 0 bases and J 6 bases, with 6 bases left between them. This CDR3 region has 13 residues. The germline V gene has CDR1 SGHRS and CDR2 YFSETQ. TCRbeta library construction was performed incorporating unique molecular identifiers. MiXCR, run by TCRdb on the PCR reads, gives a single entry per CDR3 protein. The sample records about 340,000 distinct CDR3 sequences, 13% being singletons. This chain links TRBV5-1 with TRBJ1-4, with D possibly matching TRBD1 (5 bases). The material was PBMCs, obtained from the stem cell graft. This receptor was taken from a human donor who donated a stem cell graft to a child with Fanconi anemia. The CDR3 sequence: CASSLGRDEKLFF. As DNA, the CDR3 is TGCGCCAGCAGCTTGGGCAGGGATGAAAAACTGTTTTTT.